This TCR beta chain was obtained from a study of cytomegalovirus exposure and HLA in healthy donors. Study results and caveats: Rates of TCR association differed by HLA locus in a later analysis, with DRB1 highest and HLA-C lowest. Indistinguishable V segments, including TRBV6-2 and TRBV6-3, were excluded. Follow-up analysis later connected one missense variant in DCLRE1C with trimming of TCR beta V- and J-genes. TCR beta chains numbering under 200 were designated cytomegalovirus-associated.

The PCR made use of 60 Vbeta and 13 Jbeta primers. Only in-frame clones appear in the TCRdb table, and some are missing; sequencing was by immunoSEQ multiplex PCR. This sample has more than 85,000 clones, with approximately 80% found just once. As for this clone: Its antigen is unknown.

J lost 4 bases, V lost 0 bases, and 5 bases had no gene match. This CDR3 has 16 amino acids. From germline, CDR1 is MNHNS and CDR2 SASEGT. The genes are TRBV6-1 and TRBJ2-3; 9 nucleotides align to TRBD2. The sample consisted of PBMCs. This sequence was found in a man aged 25 to 40 in good health and CMV-seropositive. CDR3 DNA: TGTGCCAGCAGTGAAGCGCTAGCGGGGAGGCCAGATACGCAGTATTTT. It yields the protein CASSEALAGRPDTQYF.